The 8 T cell receptor beta chains below were found in one sample sequenced in a study of blood T cell repertoires in COVID-19. Sequencing was performed with immunoSEQ multiplex PCR; in TCRdb, only in-frame clones are kept and a portion is missing. Among hundreds of thousands of clones listed, approximately 87% were seen once. The sequencing input was peripheral blood. These receptors were collected from a woman aged 50 to 65 with COVID-19, enrolled during active disease.

This clone was picked up a small number of times. The chain links TRBV7-2 to TRBJ1-3, with D possibly being TRBD1 (5 bases). Deletions cut 1 base from V and 2 bases from J, with 18 bases between. This CDR3 contains 18 residues. Germline V gene sequence: CDR1 SGHTA, CDR2 FQGNSA. The CDR3 DNA reads as TGTGCCAGCAGCTTAGTAGCTATTGGGGCCTCTACTGGAAACACCATATATTTT. It codes for CASSLVAIGASTGNTIYF.

V usage is TRBV4-1 and J usage is TRBJ1-5, with 10 bases matching TRBD1. J lost 1 base, V lost 0 bases, and 9 bases had no gene match. Looked up from germline, CDR1 is MGHRA and CDR2 is YSYEKL. The CDR3 has 19 amino acids. This CDR3 reads CASSQEPGQGIRSNQPQHF. CDR3 coding DNA: TGCGCCAGCAGCCAAGAACCGGGACAGGGGATAAGAAGCAATCAGCCCCAGCATTTT.

CDR3 nucleotides: TGTGCCAGCACCACCCCCAGGAGGACTAGCGGGAGGGCCAGAGAGACCCAGTACTTC. This gives the protein CASTTPRRTSGRARETQYF. The chain combines TRBV13 with TRBJ2-5; 15 positions agree with TRBD2. V lost 7 bases, J lost 4 bases, and 16 bases stayed unmatched. Germline V CDR1 and CDR2: PRHDT, FYEKMQ (reference sequence). The CDR3 is 19 residues long.

This clone was detected only once. The gene calls are TRBV24-1 and TRBJ1-5, with a weak D call TRBD1 (5 bases). Looked up from germline, CDR1 is KGHDR and CDR2 is SFDVKD. V was cut by 10 bases and J by 5 bases, with 14 bases left in between. The CDR3 totals 13 residues. The CDR3 sequence is CATSPGSYQPQHF. Here the CDR3 DNA reads TGTGCCACATCTCCAGGGTCGTATCAGCCCCAGCATTTT.

The chain couples TRBV7-2 to TRBJ2-5; the match to TRBD2 covers 13 bases. CDR1 and CDR2 (germline): SGHTA, FQGNSA. V lost 11 bases and J lost 5; bases outside the gene matches: 11. The CDR3 contains 15 residues. The chain's CDR3 is CASRGTSGNWETQYF. The CDR3 DNA reads as TGTGCCTCCCGTGGGACTAGCGGGAACTGGGAGACCCAGTACTTC.

The chain joins TRBV28 to TRBJ2-4; the match to TRBD1 covers 8 bases. Trimming at V came to 4 bases and at J to 1 base, leaving 6 bases not matched to a gene. The germline V gene encodes CDR1 MDHEN and CDR2 SYDVKM. The CDR3 spans 16 residues. As DNA, the CDR3 is TGTGCCAGCAGTTCCCTACGGGACAGGGCCAAAAACATTCAGTACTTC. Its protein product is CASSSLRDRAKNIQYF.

The chain couples TRBV5-6 to TRBJ2-4, with D tentatively TRBD1 (6 bases). The germline CDR1 and CDR2 sequences are SGHDT and YYEEEE. The CDR3 extends over 17 amino acids. Trimming shortened V by 1 base and J by 8 bases, and 22 bases separated the two germline ends. The CDR3 nucleotides read TGTGCCAGCAGCTTGCTCGGGACCAAACGTAAGGGGGACATTCAGTACTTC. This gives the protein CASSLLGTKRKGDIQYF.

The chain recombines TRBV5-1 with TRBJ2-3, with D perhaps TRBD2 (5 bases). CDR3 size: 15 residues. V dropped 1 base and J dropped 3 bases, with 12 bases sitting between them. Germline-derived CDR1 and CDR2 are SGHRS and YFSETQ. The CDR3: CASSLLGSGTDTQYF. CDR3 DNA: TGCGCCAGCAGCTTGTTGGGGTCGGGGACAGATACGCAGTATTTT.